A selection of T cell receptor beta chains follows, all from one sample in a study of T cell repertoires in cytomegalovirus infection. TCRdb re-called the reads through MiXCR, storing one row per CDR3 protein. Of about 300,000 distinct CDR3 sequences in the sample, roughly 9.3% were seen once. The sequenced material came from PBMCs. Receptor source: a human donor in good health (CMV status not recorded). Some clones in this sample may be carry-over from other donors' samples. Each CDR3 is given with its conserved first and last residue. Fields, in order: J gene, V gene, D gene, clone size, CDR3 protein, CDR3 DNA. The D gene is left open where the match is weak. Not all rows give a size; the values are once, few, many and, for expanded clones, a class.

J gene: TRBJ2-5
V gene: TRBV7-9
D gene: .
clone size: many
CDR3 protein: CASSSDRHQETQYF
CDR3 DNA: TGTGCCAGCAGCTCGGACAGACACCAAGAGACCCAGTACTTC

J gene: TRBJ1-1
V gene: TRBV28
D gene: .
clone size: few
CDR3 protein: CASSYPGGGAFF
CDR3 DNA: TGTGCCAGCAGTTACCCGGGGGGTGGAGCTTTCTTT

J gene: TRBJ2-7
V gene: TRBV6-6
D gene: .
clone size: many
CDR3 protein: CASLDPQGIEQYF
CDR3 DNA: TGTGCCAGCCTCGACCCCCAAGGGATCGAGCAGTACTTC

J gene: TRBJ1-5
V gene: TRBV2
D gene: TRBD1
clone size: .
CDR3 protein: CASSEGTGRPNQPQHF
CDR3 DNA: TGTGCCAGCAGTGAGGGGACAGGGCGGCCTAATCAGCCCCAGCATTTT

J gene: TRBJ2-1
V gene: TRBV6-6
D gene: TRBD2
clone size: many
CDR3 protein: CASSYRAGYTNEQFF
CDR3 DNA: TGTGCCAGCAGTTACCGAGCGGGGTATACCAATGAGCAGTTCTTC

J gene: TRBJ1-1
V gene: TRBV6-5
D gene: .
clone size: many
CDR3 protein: CASSYQTGTGFGEAFF
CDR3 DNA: TGTGCCAGCAGTTACCAGACCGGGACGGGTTTTGGTGAAGCTTTCTTT

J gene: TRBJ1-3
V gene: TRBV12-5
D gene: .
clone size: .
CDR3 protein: CASAQSSGNTIYF
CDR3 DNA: TGTGCTAGTGCACAAAGCTCTGGAAACACCATATATTTT

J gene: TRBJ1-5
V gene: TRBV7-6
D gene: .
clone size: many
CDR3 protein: CASSWDTKGNQPQHF
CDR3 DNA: TGTGCCAGCAGCTGGGACACGAAAGGCAATCAGCCCCAGCATTTT

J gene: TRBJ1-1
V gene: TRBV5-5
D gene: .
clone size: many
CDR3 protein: CASSLKVVQGNTEAFF
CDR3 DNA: TGTGCCAGCAGCTTGAAGGTAGTTCAAGGGAATACTGAAGCTTTCTTT

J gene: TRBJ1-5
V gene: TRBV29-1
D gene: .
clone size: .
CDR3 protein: CSVGTSGNQPQHF
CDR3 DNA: TGCAGCGTGGGGACATCAGGGAATCAGCCCCAGCATTTT

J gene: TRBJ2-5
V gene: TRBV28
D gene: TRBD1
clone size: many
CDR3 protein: CASSPDRGSKTQYF
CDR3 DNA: TGTGCCAGCAGTCCAGACAGGGGGTCGAAGACCCAGTACTTC

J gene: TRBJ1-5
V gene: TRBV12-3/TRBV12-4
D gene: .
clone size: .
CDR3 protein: CASLKSTAYSNQPQHF
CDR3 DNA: TGTGCCAGCTTGAAGTCGACAGCCTACTCCAATCAGCCCCAGCATTTT

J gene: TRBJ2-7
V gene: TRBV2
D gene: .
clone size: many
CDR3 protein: CASSETGPRQDSSYEQYF
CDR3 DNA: TGTGCCAGCAGTGAGACAGGTCCGAGACAAGATAGCTCCTACGAGCAGTACTTC

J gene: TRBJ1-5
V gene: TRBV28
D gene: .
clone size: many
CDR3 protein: CASSFTGYQPQHF
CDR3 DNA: TGTGCCAGCAGTTTTACAGGGTATCAGCCCCAGCATTTT

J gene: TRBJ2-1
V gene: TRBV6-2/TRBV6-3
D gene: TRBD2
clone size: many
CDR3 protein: CASTPTSGVPQNEQFF
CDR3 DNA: TGTGCCAGCACCCCGACTAGCGGGGTTCCTCAGAATGAGCAGTTCTTC

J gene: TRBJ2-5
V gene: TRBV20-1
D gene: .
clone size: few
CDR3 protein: CSARNTGQETQYF
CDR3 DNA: TGCAGTGCTAGAAATACAGGCCAAGAGACCCAGTACTTC

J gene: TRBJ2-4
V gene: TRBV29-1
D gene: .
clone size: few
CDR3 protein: CSVVTENIQYF
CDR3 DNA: TGCAGCGTTGTCACGGAAAACATTCAGTACTTC

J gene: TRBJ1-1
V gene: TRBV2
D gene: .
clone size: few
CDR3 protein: CASSDRDMNTEAFF
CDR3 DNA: TGTGCCAGCAGTGACAGGGACATGAACACTGAAGCTTTCTTT

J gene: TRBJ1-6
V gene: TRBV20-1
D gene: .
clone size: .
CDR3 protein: CSAAGGNNSPLHF
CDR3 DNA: TGCAGTGCCGCGGGGGGTAATAATTCACCCCTCCACTTT

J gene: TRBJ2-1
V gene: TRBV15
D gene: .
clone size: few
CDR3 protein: CATSSGDGNEQFF
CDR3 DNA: TGTGCCACCAGCAGCGGCGACGGCAATGAGCAGTTCTTC

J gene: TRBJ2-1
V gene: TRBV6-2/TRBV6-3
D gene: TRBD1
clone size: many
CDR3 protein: CASSYSNQGAGEQFF
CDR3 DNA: TGTGCCAGCAGTTACTCGAATCAGGGGGCAGGAGAGCAGTTCTTC

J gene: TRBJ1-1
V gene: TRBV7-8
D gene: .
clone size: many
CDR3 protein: CASSQGRGTEAFF
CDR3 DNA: TGTGCCAGCAGCCAGGGGCGGGGGACTGAAGCTTTCTTT

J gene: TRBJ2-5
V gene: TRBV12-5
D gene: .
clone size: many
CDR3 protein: CASGLGPQETQYF
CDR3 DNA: TGTGCTAGTGGTTTGGGCCCTCAAGAGACCCAGTACTTC

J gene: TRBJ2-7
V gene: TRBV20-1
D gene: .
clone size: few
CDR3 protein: CSARVPLRGEQYF
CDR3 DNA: TGCAGTGCTAGAGTCCCCCTGAGGGGCGAGCAGTACTTC

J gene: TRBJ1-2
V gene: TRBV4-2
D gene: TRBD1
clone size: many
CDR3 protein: CASSQQDRGPDGYTF
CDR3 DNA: TGTGCCAGCAGCCAACAAGACAGGGGCCCAGATGGCTACACCTTC

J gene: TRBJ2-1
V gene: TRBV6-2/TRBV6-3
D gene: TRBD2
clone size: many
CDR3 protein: CASSPAGGYNEQFF
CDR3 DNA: TGTGCCAGCAGTCCAGCGGGGGGCTACAATGAGCAGTTCTTC

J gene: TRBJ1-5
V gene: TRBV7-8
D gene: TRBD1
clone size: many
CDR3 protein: CASSPRGQGGNQPQHF
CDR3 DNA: TGTGCCAGCAGCCCCCGGGGACAGGGTGGAAATCAGCCCCAGCATTTT

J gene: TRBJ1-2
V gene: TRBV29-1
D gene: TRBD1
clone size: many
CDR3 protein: CSVEPSLDRVNYGYTF
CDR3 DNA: TGCAGCGTTGAACCCTCTTTAGACAGGGTTAACTATGGCTACACCTTC

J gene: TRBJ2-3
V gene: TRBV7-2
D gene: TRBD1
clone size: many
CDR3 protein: CASGMGDRGGTDTQYF
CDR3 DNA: TGTGCCAGTGGGATGGGGGACAGGGGGGGCACAGATACGCAGTATTTT

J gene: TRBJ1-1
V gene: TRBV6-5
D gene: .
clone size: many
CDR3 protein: CASREMNTEAFF
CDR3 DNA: TGTGCCAGCAGGGAAATGAACACTGAAGCTTTCTTT

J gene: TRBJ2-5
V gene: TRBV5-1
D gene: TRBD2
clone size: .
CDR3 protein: CASSLFQRGGRGQETQYF
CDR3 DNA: TGCGCCAGCAGCTTGTTCCAGCGGGGGGGCCGAGGACAAGAGACCCAGTACTTC

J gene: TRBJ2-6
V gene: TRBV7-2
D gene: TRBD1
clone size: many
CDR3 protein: CASSFGRGREGANVLTF
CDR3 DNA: TGTGCCAGCAGCTTTGGCAGGGGGCGAGAAGGGGCCAACGTCCTGACTTTC

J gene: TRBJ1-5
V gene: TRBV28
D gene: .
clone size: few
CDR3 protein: CASSLPGGYNQPQHF
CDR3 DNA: TGTGCCAGCAGCCTCCCGGGGGGTTACAATCAGCCCCAGCATTTT

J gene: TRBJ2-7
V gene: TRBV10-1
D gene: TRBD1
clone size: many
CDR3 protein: CASSGPGQGYYEQYF
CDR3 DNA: TGCGCCAGCAGTGGCCCGGGACAGGGGTACTACGAGCAGTACTTC

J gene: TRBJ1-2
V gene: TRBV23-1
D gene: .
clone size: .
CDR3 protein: CASSQLDYTF
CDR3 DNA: TGCGCCAGCAGTCAATTAGACTACACCTTC

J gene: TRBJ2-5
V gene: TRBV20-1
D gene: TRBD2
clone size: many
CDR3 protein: CSARAPGLAETQYF
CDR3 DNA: TGCAGTGCTAGAGCCCCGGGACTAGCGGAGACCCAGTACTTC